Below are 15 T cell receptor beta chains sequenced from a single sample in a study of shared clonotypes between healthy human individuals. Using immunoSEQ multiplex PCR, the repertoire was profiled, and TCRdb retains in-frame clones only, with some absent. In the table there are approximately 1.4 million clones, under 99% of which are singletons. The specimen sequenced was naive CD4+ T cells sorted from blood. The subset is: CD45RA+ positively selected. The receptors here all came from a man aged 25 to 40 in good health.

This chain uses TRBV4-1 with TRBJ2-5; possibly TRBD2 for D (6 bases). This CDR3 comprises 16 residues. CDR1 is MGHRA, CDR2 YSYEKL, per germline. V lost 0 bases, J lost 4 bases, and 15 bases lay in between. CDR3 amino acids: CASSQEVAREAETQYF. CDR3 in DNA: TGCGCCAGCAGCCAAGAGGTTGCGCGGGAAGCAGAGACCCAGTACTTC.

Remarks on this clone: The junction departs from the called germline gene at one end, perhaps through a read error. The CDR3, as DNA: TGTGCCCGGAGCGCCCTCAACGGTTTTGGGACCCAGTACTTC. Its translation is CARSALNGFGTQYF. The J gene is TRBJ2-5, the V gene TRBV30; no firm D call. CDR3 size: 14 residues. The germline V gene encodes CDR1 GTSNPN and CDR2 SVGIG (reference sequence).

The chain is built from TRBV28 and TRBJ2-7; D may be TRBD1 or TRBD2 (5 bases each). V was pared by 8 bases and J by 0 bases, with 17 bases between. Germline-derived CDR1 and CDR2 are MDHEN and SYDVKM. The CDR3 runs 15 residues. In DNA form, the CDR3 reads TGTGCCAGCGCGGGTAACGGGGACGTCTCCTACGAGCAGTACTTC. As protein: CASAGNGDVSYEQYF.

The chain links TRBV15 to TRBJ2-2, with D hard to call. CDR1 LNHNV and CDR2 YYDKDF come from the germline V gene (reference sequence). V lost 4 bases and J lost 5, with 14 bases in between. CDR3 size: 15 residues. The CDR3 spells CATSIDGEWTGELFF. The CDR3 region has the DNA TGTGCCACCAGCATCGACGGAGAGTGGACCGGGGAGCTGTTTTTT.

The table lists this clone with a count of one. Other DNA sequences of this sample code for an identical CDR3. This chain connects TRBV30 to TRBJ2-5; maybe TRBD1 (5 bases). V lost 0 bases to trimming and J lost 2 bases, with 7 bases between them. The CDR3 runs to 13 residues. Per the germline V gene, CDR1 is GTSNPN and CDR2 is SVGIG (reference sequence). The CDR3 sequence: CAWSVRQQETQYF. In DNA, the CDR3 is TGTGCCTGGAGTGTAAGACAGCAAGAGACCCAGTACTTC.

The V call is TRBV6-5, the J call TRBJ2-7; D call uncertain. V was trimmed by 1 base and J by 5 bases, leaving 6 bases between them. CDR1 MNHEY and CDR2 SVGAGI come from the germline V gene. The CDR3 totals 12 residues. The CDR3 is CASSYLGNEQYF. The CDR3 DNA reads TGTGCCAGCAGTTACTTAGGGAACGAGCAGTACTTC.

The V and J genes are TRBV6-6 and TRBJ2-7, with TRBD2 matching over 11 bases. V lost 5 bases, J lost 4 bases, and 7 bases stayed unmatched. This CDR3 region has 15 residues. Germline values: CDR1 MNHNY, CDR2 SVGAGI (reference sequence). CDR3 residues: CASSHLAGGMYEQYF. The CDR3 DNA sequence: TGTGCCAGCAGTCACCTAGCGGGAGGCATGTACGAGCAGTACTTC.

The CDR3 DNA is TGTGCCAGCAGCTTAGAAGGACTAGCAGTAGAGACCCAGTACTTC. It translates to CASSLEGLAVETQYF. This chain connects TRBV11-2 to TRBJ2-5, with TRBD2 identical over 8 bases. The length of the CDR3 is 15 residues. V lost 0 bases to trimming and J lost 4 bases; unmatched junction nucleotides: 4. Per germline, CDR1 SGHAT and CDR2 FQNNGV.

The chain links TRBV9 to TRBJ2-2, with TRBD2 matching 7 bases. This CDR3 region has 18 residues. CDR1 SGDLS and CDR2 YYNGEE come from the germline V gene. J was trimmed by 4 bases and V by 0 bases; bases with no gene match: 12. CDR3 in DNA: TGTGCCAGCAGCGTAGAGGTCGGAGGGAGGGCCGGCACCGGGGAGCTGTTTTTT. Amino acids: CASSVEVGGRAGTGELFF.

This chain's CDR3 is CASSPRTGYQPQHF. CDR3 nucleotides: TGTGCCAGCAGTCCGCGGACAGGGTATCAGCCCCAGCATTTT. The chain uses TRBV27 and TRBJ1-5; 8 bases fit TRBD1. J gave up 5 bases and V 5 bases, and 5 bases lay outside the gene matches. The CDR3 extends over 14 amino acids. In germline, CDR1 is MNHEY, CDR2 SMNVEV (reference sequence).

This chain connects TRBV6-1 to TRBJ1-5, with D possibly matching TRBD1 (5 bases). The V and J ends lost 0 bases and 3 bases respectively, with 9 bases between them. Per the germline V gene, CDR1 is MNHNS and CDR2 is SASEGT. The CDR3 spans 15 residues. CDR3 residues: CASSEASGNNQPQHF. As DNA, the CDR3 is TGTGCCAGCAGTGAAGCGTCAGGGAACAATCAGCCCCAGCATTTT.

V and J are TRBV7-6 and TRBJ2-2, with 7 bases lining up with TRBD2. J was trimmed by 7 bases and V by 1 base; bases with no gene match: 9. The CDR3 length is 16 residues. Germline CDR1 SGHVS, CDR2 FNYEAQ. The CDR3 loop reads CASSLGTRETIGELFF. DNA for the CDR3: TGTGCCAGCAGCTTAGGTACGCGGGAGACAATCGGGGAGCTGTTTTTT.

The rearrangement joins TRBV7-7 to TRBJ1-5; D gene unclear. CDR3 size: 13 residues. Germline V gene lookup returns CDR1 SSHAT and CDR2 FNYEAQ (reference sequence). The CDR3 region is CASPFSRNQPQHF. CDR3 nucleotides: TGTGCTAGCCCCTTTAGTCGCAATCAGCCCCAGCATTTT.

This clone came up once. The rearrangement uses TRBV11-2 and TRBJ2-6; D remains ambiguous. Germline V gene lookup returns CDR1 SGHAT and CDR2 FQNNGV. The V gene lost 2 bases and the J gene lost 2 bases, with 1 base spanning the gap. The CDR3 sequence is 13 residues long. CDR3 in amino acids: CASSLPGANVLTF. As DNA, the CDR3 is TGTGCCAGCAGCTTACCTGGGGCCAACGTCCTGACTTTC.

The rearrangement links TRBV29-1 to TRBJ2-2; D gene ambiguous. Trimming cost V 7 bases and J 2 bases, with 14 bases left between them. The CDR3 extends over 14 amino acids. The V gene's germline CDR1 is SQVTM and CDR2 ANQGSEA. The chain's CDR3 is CSGRLQVNTGELFF. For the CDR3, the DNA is TGCAGCGGCCGTCTTCAAGTAAACACCGGGGAGCTGTTTTTT.